This TCR beta chain comes out of a study of PD-1 blockade in classical Hodgkin lymphoma. About this clone: Its antigen is not identified.

CDR3 length equals 16 residues. Germline CDR1 is SGHVT and CDR2 is SQSDAQ. Trimming removed 2 bases at V and 5 bases at J, with 18 bases between. Some clones are missing from TCRdb's copy, which holds only in-frame ones; the method was immunoSEQ multiplex PCR. Among approximately 26,000 clones listed, about 70% were seen once. Findings and caveats of the study: Relative to healthy donors, newly diagnosed patients reportedly had lower baseline TCR diversity, which was reported as lower still in relapsed/refractory patients. Patients who responded completely had about the same baseline diversity as newly diagnosed patients.

The patients all showed relapse after autologous stem cell transplantation, while their brentuximab vedotin exposure varied. Sequenced material: peripheral blood mononuclear cells (PBMCs), taken at baseline. The chain is built from TRBV7-4 and TRBJ1-1, with D maybe TRBD1 (5 bases). This receptor was obtained from a human donor with classical Hodgkin lymphoma. CDR3 sequence reads: CASSLRGGGGDTEAFF. The CDR3 DNA follows: TGTGCCAGCAGCTTAAGGGGTGGGGGAGGGGATACTGAAGCTTTCTTT. Variable domain in full (rest from reference TRBV7-4 and TRBJ1-1): GAGVSQSPRYKVAKRGRDVALRCDSISGHVTLYWYRQTLGQGSEVLTYSQSDAQRDKSGRPSGRFSAERPERSVSTLKIQRTEQGDSAVYLCASSLRGGGGDTEAFFGQGTRLTVV.